One T cell receptor (beta chain) is described in this entry. The sample holds other DNA sequences that translate to the same CDR3. The V end was cut by 3 bases, the J end by 0 bases, with 9 bases between. Germline values: CDR1 LNHDA, CDR2 SQIVND (reference sequence). CDR3 length: 15 amino acids. The data are from a study of T cell clones after liver transplantation. Libraries were prepared by immunoSEQ multiplex PCR; TCRdb keeps only in-frame clonotypes and omits some of them. The data show some 15,000 clones, approximately 82% seen once. The sequenced sample was CD8+ T cells from blood, obtained around 49 months after liver transplant. The V and J genes are TRBV19 and TRBJ2-1; no definite D call. This TCR derives from a human patient who received a liver transplant. A subset of T cells may come from the graft donor. For the CDR3, the DNA is TGTGCCAGTAGTATTATTGGGAACTCCTACAATGAGCAGTTCTTC. It translates to CASSIIGNSYNEQFF.